This T cell receptor beta chain was found in a study of blood T cell repertoires in COVID-19. About the study: Sites across the United States, Italy and Spain contributed samples from acute and convalescent COVID-19. Nucleic acid was either cDNA or gDNA, and it came from T cells, B-cell-depleted T cells, or PBMCs.

The CDR3 extends over 17 amino acids. Unmatched junction bases numbered 10, after V lost 2 bases and J lost 3 bases. CDR1 and CDR2 from the germline V gene are MGHDK and SYGVNS. Cohort assignment relied on participant-reported clinical history. Recovered status applied to Cohort 3 donors who had two consecutive negative PCRs. It also applied to those with clearance or with symptom resolution. Libraries were prepared by immunoSEQ multiplex PCR; TCRdb keeps only in-frame clonotypes and omits some of them. The sample shows roughly 450,000 clones, about 92% of them seen only once. Sequenced input: PBMCs or T cells enriched from blood (not recorded which). The sequence was obtained from a man younger than 30 who had recovered from COVID-19. The chain carries TRBV25-1 and TRBJ1-5; the match to TRBD1 covers 7 bases. The DNA for the CDR3 is TGTGCCAGCAGTGAAGGGGCAGGGGGAGACCTCAATCAGCCCCAGCATTTT. It is translated as CASSEGAGGDLNQPQHF.